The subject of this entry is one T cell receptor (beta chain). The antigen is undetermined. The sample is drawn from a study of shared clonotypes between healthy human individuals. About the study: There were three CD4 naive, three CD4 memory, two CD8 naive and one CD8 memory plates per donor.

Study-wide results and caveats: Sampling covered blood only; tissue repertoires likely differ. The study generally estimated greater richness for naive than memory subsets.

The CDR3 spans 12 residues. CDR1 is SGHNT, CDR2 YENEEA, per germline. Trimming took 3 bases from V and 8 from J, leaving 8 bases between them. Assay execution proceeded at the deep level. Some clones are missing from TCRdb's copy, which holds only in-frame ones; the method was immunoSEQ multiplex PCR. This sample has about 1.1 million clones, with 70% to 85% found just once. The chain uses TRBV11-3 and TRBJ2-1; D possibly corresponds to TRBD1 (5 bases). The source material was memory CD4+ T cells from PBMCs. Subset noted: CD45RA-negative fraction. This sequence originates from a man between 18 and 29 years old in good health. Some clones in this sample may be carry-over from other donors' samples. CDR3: CASSLGLDEQFF. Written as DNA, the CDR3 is TGTGCCAGCAGCTTGGGGCTGGATGAGCAGTTCTTC. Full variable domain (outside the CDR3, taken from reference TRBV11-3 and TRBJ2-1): EAGVVQSPRYKIIEKKQPVAFWCNPISGHNTLYWYLQNLGQGPELLIRYENEEAVDDSQLPKDRFSAERLKGVDSTLKIQPAELGDSAVYLCASSLGLDEQFFGPGTRLTVL.